This T cell receptor (beta chain) was documented in a study of cytomegalovirus exposure and HLA in healthy donors. The PCR made use of 60 Vbeta and 13 Jbeta primers. This table comes from immunoSEQ multiplex PCR, and its TCRdb copy is limited to in-frame clones, with some not included. The table includes roughly 120,000 clones, approximately 80% detected once. Comment on this clone: The antigen remains unidentified.

Germline-derived CDR1 and CDR2 are MGHDK and SYGVNS. The CDR3 consists of 15 residues. Deletions cut 5 bases from V and 0 bases from J, with 11 bases between. Broader study findings: The study labeled 150 to 200 TCR beta chains cytomegalovirus-associated. Immune exposure data for these donors was limited to CMV serostatus. A later analysis by the authors found several of the most significant clusters apparently linked to common viral pathogens.

V gene TRBV25-1 combines with J gene TRBJ1-3; a weak D match, TRBD1 (6 bases). The sequencing input was PBMCs. The receptor's source is a man aged 35-49 years in good health and CMV-seronegative. The CDR3 here is CASSTGQSSGNTIYF. Written as DNA, the CDR3 is TGTGCCAGCAGTACCGGACAGTCCTCTGGAAACACCATATATTTT.